This T cell receptor beta chain was recovered during a study of T-cell reconstitution after alpha-beta-depleted transplantation in children. General study findings and limits: The authors attributed T-cell counts and diversity one year after transplant mostly to newly produced T cells.

The authors prepared the TCRbeta library with unique molecular identifiers. TCRdb re-called the PCR reads with MiXCR, one entry per CDR3 protein. The sample includes approximately 270,000 distinct CDR3 sequences, about 24% of them seen just once. This clonotype appeared a few times. The antigen remains unidentified. The CDR3 loop spans 17 amino acids. The germline CDR1 and CDR2 sequences are LGHNT and FRNRAP. The V gene end was trimmed by 3 bases and the J gene end by 5 bases; junction bases not matched to a gene: 11. The material was PBMCs, mostly from graft donor cells, obtained 360 days after TCRalphabeta/CD19-depleted stem cell transplant. The J gene is TRBJ2-2, the V gene TRBV12-5, with 8 bases that match TRBD1. The origin of this receptor is a female patient aged 2-10 years who had a stem cell transplant for congenital amegakaryocytic thrombocytopenia, so the T cells may come from the graft donor. The CDR3 nucleotides read TGTGCTAGTGGTTTTCGAGGGCAGGGGGCTTTTACCGGGGAGCTGTTTTTT. Protein: CASGFRGQGAFTGELFF.